These 11 T cell receptor beta chains originate from one sample sequenced in a study of T-cell reconstitution after alpha-beta-depleted transplantation in children (dated by TCRdb to the mid-2010s). Receptor libraries were prepared by PCR. The listed sequencing device is Illumina HiSeq 2500. TCR libraries were prepared with molecular barcoding, using unique molecular identifiers to normalize TCRbeta repertoire quantification. The public sequencing data were trimmed at Q25 with fastp and processed into clonotypes with MiXCR by TCRdb, which kept only in-frame beta chains. Each record represents a unique CDR3 protein, reported with the most common genes and DNA among its rows. This sample gives hundreds of thousands of distinct CDR3 sequences in total; 9.9% of them show up just once. 10% of the sample is taken by the ten largest. The specimen was PBMCs from the stem cell graft donor, collected from the stem cell graft. The receptors originated from a human donor who donated a stem cell graft to a child with SCID.

There are a few counts of this clonotype. The rearrangement links TRBV7-9 to TRBJ2-5; D unclear. CDR1 and CDR2 from the germline V gene are SEHNR and FQNEAQ (reference sequence). There are 15 residues in the CDR3. V shed 4 bases and J shed 2 bases, with 14 bases lying between them. CDR3 region: CASSSSQPGQETQYF. Written as DNA, the CDR3 is TGTGCCAGCAGCTCCAGTCAGCCCGGACAAGAGACCCAGTACTTC.

The chain employs TRBV18 and TRBJ2-7; D might be TRBD1 (5 bases). The V gene lost 5 bases and the J gene lost 3 bases, with 14 bases spanning the gap. This CDR3 region has 14 residues. CDR1 and CDR2 from the germline V gene are KGHSH and LQKENI. The CDR3 loop is CASSAQGNGYEQYF. In DNA form, the CDR3 reads TGTGCCAGCTCAGCCCAGGGTAATGGCTACGAGCAGTACTTC.

The chain combines TRBV9 with TRBJ2-2; TRBD1 agrees at 7 bases. Germline values: CDR1 SGDLS, CDR2 YYNGEE. The CDR3 runs to 16 residues. Trimming at V came to 3 bases and at J to 6 bases, leaving 11 bases not matched to a gene. The CDR3 nucleotides read TGTGCCAGCAGCGCACCACCCTCCGGGACAGCCGGGGAGCTGTTTTTT. Amino acids: CASSAPPSGTAGELFF.

This clonotype was observed many times. The junction departs from the called germline gene at one end, perhaps through a read error. This chain joins TRBV6-5 and TRBJ2-1, with no clear D. Looked up from germline, CDR1 is MNHEY and CDR2 is SVGAGI. The CDR3 is made up of 14 amino acids. The CDR3 loop is CASSYSSYYNVQFF. The DNA of the CDR3 is TGTGCCAGCAGTTACTCAAGTTACTACAATGTGCAGTTCTTC.

This clonotype was seen more than once but under ten times. The chain is built from TRBV20-1 and TRBJ1-1; 8 bases map to TRBD1. Germline V lookup: CDR1 DFQATT, CDR2 SNEGSKA (reference sequence). This CDR3 spans 14 amino acids. The J segment lost 5 bases and the V segment lost 3 bases, leaving 8 bases of the junction unmatched. The chain's CDR3 is CSARRTGTNTEAFF. CDR3 sequence (DNA): TGCAGTGCTAGGCGGACAGGGACGAATACTGAAGCTTTCTTT.

This clonotype was found many times. J is TRBJ2-1 and V is TRBV24-1, with D unclear. Germline V lookup: CDR1 KGHDR, CDR2 SFDVKD. The CDR3 loop spans 13 amino acids. Trimming removed 4 bases at V and 4 bases at J, with 7 bases between. CDR3 amino acids: CATSDPNYNEQFF. The DNA of the CDR3 is TGTGCCACCAGTGACCCTAATTACAATGAGCAGTTCTTC.

The table lists this clonotype with a few counts. This chain joins TRBV20-1 and TRBJ1-1; D might be TRBD1 (5 bases). The CDR3 is made up of 13 amino acids. V shed 4 bases and J shed 3 bases, with 12 bases lying between them. Germline V gives CDR1 DFQATT, CDR2 SNEGSKA (reference sequence). The CDR3 DNA is TGCAGTGCTATCGGCAGGGTGTACACTGAAGCTTTCTTT. This gives the protein CSAIGRVYTEAFF.

The genes are TRBV20-1 and TRBJ2-3, with 10 positions matching TRBD2. Germline CDR1 reads DFQATT; CDR2 reads SNEGSKA (reference sequence). This CDR3 contains 17 residues. The trim removed 6 bases at V and 2 bases at J, leaving 14 bases unmatched. The CDR3 DNA reads as TGCAGTGCCCACTCAGCTAGCGGGGGTCTCTCCACAGATACGCAGTATTTT. Translating it yields CSAHSASGGLSTDTQYF.

The chain links TRBV12-3 or TRBV12-4 to TRBJ1-3, with D tentatively TRBD1 (6 bases). The V and J ends lost 6 bases and 2 bases respectively, with 8 bases between them. This CDR3 is built from 13 residues. The DNA for the CDR3 is TGTGCCAGCAGGGACAGTGCTGGAAACACCATATATTTT. Protein product: CASRDSAGNTIYF.

This clonotype was seen a few times. J is TRBJ2-7 and V is TRBV18; either TRBD1 or TRBD2 may fit D (5 bases each). The length of the CDR3 is 17 residues. Deletions cut 3 bases from V and 3 bases from J, with 21 bases between. Per germline, CDR1 KGHSH and CDR2 LQKENI. For the CDR3, the DNA is TGTGCCAGCTCACCGGGGTTGGGAGCAGGGACGCTCTACGAGCAGTACTTC. Translation gives CASSPGLGAGTLYEQYF.

This clonotype was seen ten or more times. J is TRBJ2-1 and V is TRBV9; weak D call: TRBD2 (6 bases). Germline CDR1 SGDLS, CDR2 YYNGEE. Trimming stripped 0 bases from V and 1 base from J, with 17 bases between. This CDR3 contains 18 residues. The CDR3 DNA is TGTGCCAGCAGCGTAGGTATGGGGCTAGCGCAATCCTACAATGAGCAGTTCTTC. Encoded protein: CASSVGMGLAQSYNEQFF.